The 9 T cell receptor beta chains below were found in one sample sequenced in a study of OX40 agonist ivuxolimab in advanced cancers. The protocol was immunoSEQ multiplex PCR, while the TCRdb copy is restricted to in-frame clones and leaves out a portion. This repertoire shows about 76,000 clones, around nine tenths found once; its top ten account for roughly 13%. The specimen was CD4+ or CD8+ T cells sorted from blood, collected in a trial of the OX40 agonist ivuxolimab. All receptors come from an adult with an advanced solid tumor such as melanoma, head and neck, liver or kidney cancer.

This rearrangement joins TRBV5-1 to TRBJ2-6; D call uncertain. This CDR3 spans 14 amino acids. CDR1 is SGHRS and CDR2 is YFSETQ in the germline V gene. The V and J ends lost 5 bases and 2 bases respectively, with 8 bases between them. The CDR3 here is CASSFFPGANVLTF. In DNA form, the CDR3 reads TGCGCCAGCAGTTTCTTCCCTGGGGCCAACGTCCTGACTTTC.

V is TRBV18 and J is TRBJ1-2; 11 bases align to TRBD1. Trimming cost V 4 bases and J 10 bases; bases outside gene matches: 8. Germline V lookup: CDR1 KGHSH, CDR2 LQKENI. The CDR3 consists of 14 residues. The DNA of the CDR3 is TGTGCCAGCTCACTACCACTGGGACAGGGGGTCTACACCTTC. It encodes CASSLPLGQGVYTF.

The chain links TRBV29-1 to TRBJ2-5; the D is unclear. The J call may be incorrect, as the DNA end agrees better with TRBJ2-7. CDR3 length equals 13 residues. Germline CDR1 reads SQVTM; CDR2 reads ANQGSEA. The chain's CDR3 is CSVEGQDSYEQYF. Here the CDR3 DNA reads TGCAGCGTTGAAGGTCAGGACTCCTACGAGCAGTACTTC.

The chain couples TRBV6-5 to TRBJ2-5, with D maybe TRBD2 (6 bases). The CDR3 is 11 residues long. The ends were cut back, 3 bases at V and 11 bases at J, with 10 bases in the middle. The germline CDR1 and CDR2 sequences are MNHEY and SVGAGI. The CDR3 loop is CASSYSREQYF. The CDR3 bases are TGTGCCAGCAGTTATTCTCGGGAGCAGTACTTC.

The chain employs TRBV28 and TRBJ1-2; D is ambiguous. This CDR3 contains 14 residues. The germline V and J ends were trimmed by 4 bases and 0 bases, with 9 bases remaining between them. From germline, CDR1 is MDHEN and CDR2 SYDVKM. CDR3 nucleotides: TGTGCCAGCAGTTGGCGGCAAACTAACTATGGCTACACCTTC. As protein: CASSWRQTNYGYTF.

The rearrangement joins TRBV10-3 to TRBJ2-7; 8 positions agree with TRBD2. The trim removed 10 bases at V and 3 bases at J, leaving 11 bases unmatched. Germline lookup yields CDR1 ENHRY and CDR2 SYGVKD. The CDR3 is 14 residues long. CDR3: CATRGVAGNYEQYF. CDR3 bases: TGTGCCACAAGAGGTGTAGCGGGGAACTACGAGCAGTACTTC.

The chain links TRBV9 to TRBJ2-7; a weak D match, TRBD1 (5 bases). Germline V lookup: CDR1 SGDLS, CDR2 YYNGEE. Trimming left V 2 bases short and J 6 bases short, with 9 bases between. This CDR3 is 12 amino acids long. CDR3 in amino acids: CASSVGQSEQYF. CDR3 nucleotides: TGTGCCAGCAGCGTTGGACAATCCGAGCAGTACTTC.

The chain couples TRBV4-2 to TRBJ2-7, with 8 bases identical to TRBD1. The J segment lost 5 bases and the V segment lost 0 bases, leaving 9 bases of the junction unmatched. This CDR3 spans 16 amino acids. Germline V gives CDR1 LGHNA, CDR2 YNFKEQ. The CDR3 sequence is CASSQDRGQGADEQYF. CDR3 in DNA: TGTGCCAGCAGCCAAGATCGGGGTCAGGGGGCTGACGAGCAGTACTTC.

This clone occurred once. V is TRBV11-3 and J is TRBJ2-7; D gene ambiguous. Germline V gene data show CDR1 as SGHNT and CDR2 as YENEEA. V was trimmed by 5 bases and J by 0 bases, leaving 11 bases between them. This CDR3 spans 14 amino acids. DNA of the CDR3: TGTGCCAGCAGCCCGGGCCATAGCTCCTACGAGCAGTACTTC. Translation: CASSPGHSSYEQYF.